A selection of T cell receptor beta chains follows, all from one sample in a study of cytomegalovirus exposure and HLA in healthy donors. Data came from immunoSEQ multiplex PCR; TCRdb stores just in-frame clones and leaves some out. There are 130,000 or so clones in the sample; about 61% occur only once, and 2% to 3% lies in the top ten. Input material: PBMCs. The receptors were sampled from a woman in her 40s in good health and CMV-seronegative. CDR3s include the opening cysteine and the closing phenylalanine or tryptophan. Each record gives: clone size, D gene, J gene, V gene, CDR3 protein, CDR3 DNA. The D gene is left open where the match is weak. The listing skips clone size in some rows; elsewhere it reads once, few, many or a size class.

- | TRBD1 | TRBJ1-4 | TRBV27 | CASSLTRGAYGLFF | TGTGCCAGCAGTTTAACCAGGGGGGCGTATGGACTGTTTTTT
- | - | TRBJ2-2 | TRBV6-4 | CASSDRGTGELFF | TGTGCCAGCAGTGACAGGGGCACCGGGGAGCTGTTTTTT
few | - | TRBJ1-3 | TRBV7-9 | CASSALGGSGNTIYF | TGTGCCAGCAGCGCCCTCGGGGGCTCTGGAAACACCATATATTTT
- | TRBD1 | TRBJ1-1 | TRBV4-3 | CASSETGGESTEAFF | TGCGCCAGCAGCGAGACAGGGGGCGAGAGCACTGAAGCTTTCTTT
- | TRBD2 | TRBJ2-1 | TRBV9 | CASSPMSGGAPNEQFF | TGTGCCAGCAGCCCGATGAGCGGGGGGGCCCCCAATGAGCAGTTCTTC
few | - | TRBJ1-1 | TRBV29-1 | CSGGQQAGNTEAFF | TGCAGTGGGGGCCAACAGGCAGGGAACACTGAAGCTTTCTTT
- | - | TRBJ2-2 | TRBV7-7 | CASSSGLFTGELFF | TGTGCCAGCAGCTCGGGACTCTTCACCGGGGAGCTGTTTTTT
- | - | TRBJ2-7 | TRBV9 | CASSVAARALTYEQYF | TGTGCCAGCAGCGTAGCTGCCAGGGCCCTTACCTACGAGCAGTACTTC
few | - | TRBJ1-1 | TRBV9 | CASSQGGGGTEAFF | TGTGCCAGCAGCCAAGGGGGGGGTGGCACTGAAGCTTTCTTT
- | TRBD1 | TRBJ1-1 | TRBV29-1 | CSGTGGPNTEAFF | TGCAGCGGGACAGGGGGCCCAAACACTGAAGCTTTCTTT
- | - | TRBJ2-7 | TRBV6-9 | CASSYFPGGCEQYF | TGTGCCAGCAGTTATTTCCCGGGGGGCTGCGAGCAGTACTTC
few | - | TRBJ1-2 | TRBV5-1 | CASSLGGVRPEDYGYTF | TGCGCCAGCAGCTTAGGGGGGGTGCGACCTGAAGACTATGGCTACACCTTC
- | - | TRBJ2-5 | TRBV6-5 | CASSSGVQETQYF | TGTGCCAGCAGCTCGGGGGTACAAGAGACCCAGTACTTC
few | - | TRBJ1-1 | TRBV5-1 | CASSLIVTGTEAFF | TGCGCCAGCAGCTTAATCGTAACAGGGACTGAAGCTTTCTTT
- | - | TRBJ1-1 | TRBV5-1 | CASSGTSSEAFF | TGCGCCAGCAGCGGCACTAGCAGCGAAGCTTTCTTT
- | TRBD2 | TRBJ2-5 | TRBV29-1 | CSVGTSQRGRETQYF | TGCAGCGTAGGGACTAGCCAAAGGGGTAGGGAGACCCAGTACTTC
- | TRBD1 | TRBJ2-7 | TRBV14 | CASSQGTGGYEQYF | TGTGCCAGCAGCCAAGGGACAGGGGGCTACGAGCAGTACTTC
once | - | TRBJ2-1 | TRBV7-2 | CASSPDREQFF | TGTGCCAGCAGTCCCGACAGGGAGCAGTTCTTC
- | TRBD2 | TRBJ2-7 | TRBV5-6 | CASSLSGATSYEQYF | TGTGCCAGCAGCCTTAGCGGGGCCACCTCCTACGAGCAGTACTTC
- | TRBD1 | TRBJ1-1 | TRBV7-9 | CASSPLTGMNTEAFF | TGTGCCAGCAGCCCTTTGACAGGGATGAACACTGAAGCTTTCTTT
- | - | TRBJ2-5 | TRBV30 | CAWSVDSRETQYF | TGTGCCTGGAGTGTAGACTCGCGAGAGACCCAGTACTTC
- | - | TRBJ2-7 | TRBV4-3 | CASSQEYTALYEQYF | TGCGCCAGCAGCCAAGAATACACAGCTCTCTACGAGCAGTACTTC
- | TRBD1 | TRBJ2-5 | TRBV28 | CASSFPGTGAQETQYF | TGTGCCAGCAGTTTCCCTGGGACAGGGGCGCAAGAGACCCAGTACTTC
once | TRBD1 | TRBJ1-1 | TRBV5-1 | CASSLAQRGGLNTEAFF | TGCGCCAGCAGCTTGGCCCAGAGAGGGGGCTTGAACACTGAAGCTTTCTTT
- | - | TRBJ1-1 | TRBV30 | CAWWDTENTEAFF | TGTGCCTGGTGGGACACCGAGAACACTGAAGCTTTCTTT
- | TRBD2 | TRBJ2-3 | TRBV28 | CASSFPGLAGGLFTDTQYF | TGTGCCAGCAGTTTTCCCGGACTAGCGGGGGGTCTCTTCACAGATACGCAGTATTTT
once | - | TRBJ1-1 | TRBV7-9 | CASSFDRLNTEAFF | TGTGCCAGCAGCTTTGACAGGCTGAACACTGAAGCTTTCTTT
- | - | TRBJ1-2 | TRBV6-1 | CASSEDPGDGYGYPF | TGTGCCAGCAGTGAAGACCCAGGGGACGGCTATGGCTACCCCTTC
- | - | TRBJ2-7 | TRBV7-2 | CASSRGEAGEQYF | TGTGCCAGCAGCCGGGGTGAAGCTGGGGAGCAGTACTTC
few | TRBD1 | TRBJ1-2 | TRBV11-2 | CASSAQGVDGYTF | TGTGCCAGCAGCGCACAGGGGGTAGATGGCTACACCTTC
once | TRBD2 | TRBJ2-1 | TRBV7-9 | CASSLDRGGSYNEQFF | TGTGCCAGCAGCTTAGACCGGGGGGGCTCCTACAATGAGCAGTTCTTC
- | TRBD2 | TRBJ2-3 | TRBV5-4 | CASSSGTSGGAGSDTQYF | TGTGCCAGCAGTTCCGGGACTAGCGGGGGGGCAGGGTCGGATACGCAGTATTTT
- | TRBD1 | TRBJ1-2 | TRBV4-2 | CASSLGTGDYGYTF | TGTGCCAGCAGCCTCGGGACAGGGGACTATGGCTACACCTTC
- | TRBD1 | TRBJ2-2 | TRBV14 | CASSLNRGRGTGELFF | TGTGCCAGCAGCTTGAACAGGGGAAGAGGAACCGGGGAGCTGTTTTTT
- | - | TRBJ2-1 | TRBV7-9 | CASMEDGGYNEQFF | TGTGCCAGCATGGAAGACGGCGGGTACAATGAGCAGTTCTTC
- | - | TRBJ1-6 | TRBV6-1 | CASSEALAQGGSPLHF | TGTGCCAGCAGTGAAGCCTTAGCTCAGGGAGGTTCACCCCTCCACTTT
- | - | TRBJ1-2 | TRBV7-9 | CASSLAWAASGYTF | TGTGCCAGCAGCTTAGCCTGGGCTGCGTCTGGCTACACCTTC
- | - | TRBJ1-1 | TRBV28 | CASNGDRNTEAFF | TGTGCCAGCAACGGAGACAGGAACACTGAAGCTTTCTTT
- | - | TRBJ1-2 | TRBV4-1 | CASSQAGLGYTF | TGCGCCAGCAGCCAAGCAGGTTTGGGCTACACCTTC
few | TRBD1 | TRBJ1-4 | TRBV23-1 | CASSHPDRVRLNEKLFF | TGCGCCAGCAGTCATCCCGACAGGGTAAGACTTAATGAAAAACTGTTTTTT
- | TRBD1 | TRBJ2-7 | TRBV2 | CASSEGPGTGEYYEQYF | TGTGCCAGCAGTGAAGGCCCCGGGACAGGGGAATACTACGAGCAGTACTTC
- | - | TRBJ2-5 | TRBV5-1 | CASSLVGEETQYF | TGCGCCAGCAGCTTGGTAGGGGAAGAGACCCAGTACTTC
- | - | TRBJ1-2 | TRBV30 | CAWSQRRGLGYGYTF | TGTGCCTGGAGTCAGAGAAGGGGCTTGGGGTATGGCTACACCTTC
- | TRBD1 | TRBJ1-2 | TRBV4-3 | CASSQAMGQGNYGYTF | TGCGCCAGCAGCCAAGCAATGGGACAGGGGAACTATGGCTACACCTTC
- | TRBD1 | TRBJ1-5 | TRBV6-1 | CASSEVPGGPNQPQHF | TGTGCCAGCAGTGAAGTCCCAGGGGGGCCCAATCAGCCCCAGCATTTT
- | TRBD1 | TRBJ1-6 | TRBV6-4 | CASSEGDRAGSPLHF | TGTGCCAGCAGTGAAGGGGACAGGGCCGGTTCACCCCTCCACTTT
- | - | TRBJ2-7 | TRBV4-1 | CASSQAAGRTSYEQYF | TGCGCCAGCAGCCAAGCTGCCGGGAGAACCTCCTACGAGCAGTACTTC
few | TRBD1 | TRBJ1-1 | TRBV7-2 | CASSLRDRGLEAFF | TGTGCCAGCAGCTTACGGGACAGAGGATTGGAAGCTTTCTTT
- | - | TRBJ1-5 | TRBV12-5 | CASGFSGKAGSFSNQPQHF | TGTGCTAGTGGTTTCTCGGGGAAGGCGGGTTCGTTTAGCAATCAGCCCCAGCATTTT
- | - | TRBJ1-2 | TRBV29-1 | CSGGDNYGYTF | TGCAGCGGGGGGGACAACTATGGCTACACCTTC
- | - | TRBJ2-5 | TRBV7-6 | CASSLKSRQETQYF | TGTGCCAGCAGCTTAAAATCGCGCCAAGAGACCCAGTACTTC